This TCR beta chain derives from a study of T cell responses to AZD1222 COVID-19 vaccine. This CDR3 has 14 amino acids. Trimming stripped 5 bases from V and 1 base from J, with 8 bases between. Germline CDR1 reads LNHDA; CDR2 reads SQIVND (reference sequence). Only in-frame clones appear in the TCRdb table, and some are missing; sequencing was by immunoSEQ multiplex PCR. This repertoire shows under 140,000 clones, around 90% found once; its top ten account for about 2.6%. The source of this sequence is an adult who received the AZD1222 COVID-19 vaccine. The input for sequencing was peripheral blood, taken 28 days after the second AZD1222 dose. This sequence joins TRBV19 and TRBJ2-2; D possibly corresponds to TRBD1 (6 bases). In DNA form, the CDR3 reads TGTGCCAGTAGTGTGGGACAGAACACCGGGGAGCTGTTTTTT. Translation: CASSVGQNTGELFF.